These 28 T cell receptor beta chains were all obtained from the same sample, sequenced in a study of blood T cell repertoires in COVID-19. The protocol was immunoSEQ multiplex PCR, while the TCRdb copy is restricted to in-frame clones and leaves out a portion. The sample holds tens of thousands of clones, 65% to 85% seen once. The sample taken for sequencing was peripheral blood. These receptors all come from a human donor in a cohort sampled during active COVID-19.

This clone turned up a few times. The chain combines TRBV5-6 with TRBJ1-2; D is unclear. This CDR3 comprises 13 residues. The V end was cut by 1 base, the J end by 4 bases, with 8 bases between. The germline CDR1 and CDR2 sequences are SGHDT and YYEEEE. The CDR3 is CASSLQSGYGYTF. The DNA of the CDR3 is TGTGCCAGCAGCTTGCAATCGGGCTATGGCTACACCTTC.

Turning to this clone: A much bigger clone sits one base away, suggesting this may be a read error. This rearrangement joins TRBV6-4 to TRBJ2-2; the match to TRBD2 covers 7 bases. The germline gives CDR1 MRHNA, CDR2 SNTAGT. The CDR3 extends over 18 amino acids. CDR3 sequence (DNA): TGTGCCAGCAGTCTGGCGATTAGCGGGCAAACGAACACCGAGGAGCTGTTTTTT. Protein sequence: CASSLAISGQTNTEELFF.

J is TRBJ2-3 and V is TRBV10-3; unclear D gene. CDR1 is ENHRY and CDR2 is SYGVKD in the germline V gene. V shed 3 bases and J shed 3 bases, with 10 bases lying between them. The CDR3 covers 14 residues. The CDR3 loop is CAISDLVLTDTQYF. In DNA form, the CDR3 reads TGTGCCATCAGTGATCTAGTACTAACAGATACGCAGTATTTT.

This clone came up a few times. CDR3 bases: TGTGCCAGCAGTGAGCTAGCGGGGGGGCCGGAGGAGCAGTTCTTC. Amino acids: CASSELAGGPEEQFF. This chain connects TRBV6-4 to TRBJ2-1; 12 nucleotides align to TRBD2. This CDR3 is 15 amino acids long. Germline assignment: CDR1 MRHNA and CDR2 SNTAGT. Germline trimming cut 3 bases from V and 10 bases from J; bases unmatched to any gene: 7.

The genes are TRBV19 and TRBJ2-7; 10 nucleotides agree with TRBD1. Germline V gene lookup returns CDR1 LNHDA and CDR2 SQIVND (reference sequence). This CDR3 is built from 13 residues. The J segment lost 1 base and the V segment lost 9 bases, leaving 3 bases of the junction unmatched. The CDR3 loop reads CASGQGVSYEQYF. The CDR3 region has the DNA TGTGCCAGCGGACAGGGGGTTTCCTACGAGCAGTACTTC.

The rearrangement links TRBV7-9 to TRBJ2-3; D call uncertain. The germline V gene has CDR1 SEHNR and CDR2 FQNEAQ (reference sequence). Trimming took off 6 bases at V and 4 bases at J, with 8 bases between the two ends. The length of the CDR3 is 12 residues. CDR3 protein: CASRAFSDTQYF. The CDR3 DNA is TGTGCCAGCAGGGCCTTCTCAGATACGCAGTATTTT. Full variable domain (rest looked up from reference TRBV7-9 and TRBJ2-3): DTGVSQNPRHKITKRGQNVTFRCDPISEHNRLYWYRQTLGQGPEFLTYFQNEAQLEKSRLLSDRFSAERPKGSFSTLEIQRTEQGDSAMYLCASRAFSDTQYFGPGTRLTVL.

This rearrangement joins TRBV5-1 to TRBJ1-1; 10 bases are a match to TRBD1. V lost 3 bases and J lost 4; bases outside the gene matches: 3. The CDR3 has 14 residues. Germline lookup yields CDR1 SGHRS and CDR2 YFSETQ. The CDR3 DNA sequence: TGCGCCAGCAGCTCCCGGGACAGGGGCACTGAAGCTTTCTTT. It codes for CASSSRDRGTEAFF.

CDR3 DNA sequence: TGCGCCAGCAGCCCCGAGCGGGGGGGCCAATATACGCAGTATTTT. Protein: CASSPERGGQYTQYF. The rearrangement joins TRBV4-1 to TRBJ2-3; 10 bases are a match to TRBD2. V was clipped by 4 bases and J by 7 bases; unmatched bases: 8. CDR1 MGHRA and CDR2 YSYEKL come from the germline V gene. This CDR3 has 15 amino acids.

The rearrangement uses TRBV4-2 and TRBJ2-7; TRBD1 agrees at 7 bases. The CDR3 loop spans 15 amino acids. Germline CDR1 LGHNA, CDR2 YNFKEQ. The trim removed 0 bases at V and 2 bases at J, leaving 4 bases unmatched. The CDR3 sequence: CASSQEGGSTYEQYF. CDR3 DNA: TGTGCCAGCAGCCAAGAAGGGGGCTCTACCTACGAGCAGTACTTC.

This clone was observed a handful of times. V gene TRBV7-8 combines with J gene TRBJ1-2; no clear D gene. The length of the CDR3 is 12 residues. Germline loops: CDR1 SGHVS, CDR2 FQNEAQ. The V and J ends lost 1 base and 8 bases respectively, with 8 bases between them. The CDR3 nucleotides read TGTGCCAGCAGCTTAGGAGAGTGGGGCTACACCTTC. As protein: CASSLGEWGYTF.

The chain carries TRBV7-9 and TRBJ2-3; TRBD2 matches 8 bases. From germline, CDR1 is SEHNR and CDR2 FQNEAQ (reference sequence). CDR3 length: 15 amino acids. With 1 base clipped from V and 4 bases from J, the junction kept 4 bases outside the gene matches. The CDR3 nucleotides are TGTGCCAGCAGCTTAGAGGCGGGGGGCGCAGATACGCAGTATTTT. Translation: CASSLEAGGADTQYF. Combining the CDR3 with reference TRBV7-9 and TRBJ2-3 gives the whole variable domain DTGVSQNPRHKITKRGQNVTFRCDPISEHNRLYWYRQTLGQGPEFLTYFQNEAQLEKSRLLSDRFSAERPKGSFSTLEIQRTEQGDSAMYLCASSLEAGGADTQYFGPGTRLTVL.

This chain joins TRBV9 and TRBJ1-1, with TRBD1 identical over 7 bases. With 4 bases clipped from V and 0 bases from J, the junction kept 6 bases outside the gene matches. Germline V lookup: CDR1 SGDLS, CDR2 YYNGEE. There are 15 residues in the CDR3. The CDR3 DNA is TGTGCCAGCAGCCCCAGGACAGGAATGAACACTGAAGCTTTCTTT. As protein: CASSPRTGMNTEAFF. Full variable domain (remainder filled in from reference TRBV9 and TRBJ1-1): DSGVTQTPKHLITATGQRVTLRCSPRSGDLSVYWYQQSLDQGLQFLIQYYNGEERAKGNILERFSAQQFPDLHSELNLSSLELGDSALYFCASSPRTGMNTEAFFGQGTRLTVV.

The V call is TRBV18, the J call TRBJ2-7; 10 bases fit TRBD1. J lost 3 bases, V lost 3 bases, and 5 bases had no gene match. This CDR3 region has 15 residues. CDR1 and CDR2 (germline): KGHSH, LQKENI. The CDR3 nucleotides are TGTGCCAGCTCACCGGAGACAGGGGGCTTCTACGAGCAGTACTTC. This gives the protein CASSPETGGFYEQYF.

The V call is TRBV6-2 or TRBV6-3, the J call TRBJ2-7; 12 bases fit TRBD2. V was clipped by 4 bases and J by 2 bases; unmatched bases: 12. Germline lookup yields CDR1 MNHEY and CDR2 SVGEGT. This CDR3 contains 18 residues. CDR3 amino acids: CASSLFSLAGGLAYEQYF. The CDR3 region has the DNA TGTGCCAGCAGTTTATTCTCACTAGCGGGGGGATTAGCCTACGAGCAGTACTTC.

The chain uses TRBV7-9 and TRBJ2-5, with D possibly TRBD2 on 6 matching bases. Deletions cut 0 bases from V and 5 bases from J, with 13 bases between. The CDR3 extends over 15 amino acids. CDR1 is SEHNR and CDR2 is FQNEAQ in the germline V gene (reference sequence). The DNA of the CDR3 is TGTGCCAGCAGCTTAGCAGAGGCTAGCGCGGAGACCCAGTACTTC. This sequence encodes CASSLAEASAETQYF. Variable domain in full (rest from reference TRBV7-9 and TRBJ2-5): DTGVSQNPRHKITKRGQNVTFRCDPISEHNRLYWYRQTLGQGPEFLTYFQNEAQLEKSRLLSDRFSAERPKGSFSTLEIQRTEQGDSAMYLCASSLAEASAETQYFGPGTRLLVL.

The V gene is TRBV5-5, the J gene TRBJ2-7; 8 positions agree with TRBD2. The V gene end was trimmed by 4 bases and the J gene end by 3 bases; junction bases not matched to a gene: 3. The CDR3 is made up of 13 amino acids. Germline CDR1 and CDR2: SGHKS and YYEKEE (reference sequence). Here the CDR3 DNA reads TGTGCCAGCAGCGCCGGGGGGGTCTACGAGCAGTACTTC. This sequence encodes CASSAGGVYEQYF.

This clone has just a few counts. V is TRBV18 and J is TRBJ2-3; 8 bases are shared with TRBD1. CDR1 KGHSH and CDR2 LQKENI come from the germline V gene. This CDR3 is 17 amino acids long. J lost 3 bases, V lost 0 bases, and 8 bases had no gene match. DNA of the CDR3: TGTGCCAGCTCACCACCAACAGGGCAGGGGGCAACAGATACGCAGTATTTT. Amino acid sequence: CASSPPTGQGATDTQYF.

This chain connects TRBV6-6 to TRBJ1-4; a possible D gene is TRBD1 (6 bases). CDR3 size: 17 residues. V gave up 5 bases and J gave up 0 bases, with 16 bases separating them. The germline CDR1 and CDR2 sequences are MNHNY and SVGAGI (reference sequence). CDR3: CASSPRGGQATNEKLFF. The CDR3 bases are TGTGCCAGCAGTCCACGGGGGGGACAAGCAACTAATGAAAAACTGTTTTTT.

This chain joins TRBV7-2 and TRBJ2-7, with 9 positions matching TRBD1. Trimming took 5 bases from V and 7 from J; bases not matched to a gene: 6. Germline CDR1 and CDR2: SGHTA and FQGNSA. This CDR3 region has 13 residues. CDR3 sequence (DNA): TGTGCCAGCAGCATGGGACAGGGCGGGGAGCAGTACTTC. Protein: CASSMGQGGEQYF.

This sequence joins TRBV9 and TRBJ2-1; no reliable D call. Deletions cut 4 bases from V and 4 bases from J, with 15 bases between. The CDR3 is 15 amino acids. Germline V gene lookup returns CDR1 SGDLS and CDR2 YYNGEE. The CDR3 spells CASSLTPTYYNEQFF. The CDR3 DNA sequence: TGTGCCAGCAGCCTGACTCCCACCTATTACAATGAGCAGTTCTTC.

This clone was observed once. The CDR3 sequence: CASSVGRDSGGYTF. As DNA, the CDR3 is TGTGCCAGCAGCGTAGGAAGGGACTCCGGGGGCTACACCTTC. The chain carries TRBV9 and TRBJ1-2, with a weak D call TRBD1 (5 bases). The CDR3 has 14 amino acids. V lost 0 bases to trimming and J lost 8 bases, with 14 bases between them. Germline CDR1 reads SGDLS; CDR2 reads YYNGEE.

This clone was detected once. V is TRBV18 and J is TRBJ1-1; no reliable D call. The CDR3 is 15 residues long. Trimming removed 2 bases at V and 0 bases at J, with 10 bases between. Germline V gene sequence: CDR1 KGHSH, CDR2 LQKENI. The DNA for the CDR3 is TGTGCCAGCTCACCAGCGGAAGACTTGAACACTGAAGCTTTCTTT. Translated, it gives CASSPAEDLNTEAFF.

This chain links TRBV5-1 with TRBJ2-1; TRBD2 matches at 7 bases. The CDR3 consists of 15 residues. J was trimmed by 2 bases and V by 2 bases; bases with no gene match: 4. Germline CDR1 reads SGHRS; CDR2 reads YFSETQ. This CDR3 is CASSFGGGAYNEQFF. As DNA, the CDR3 is TGCGCCAGCAGCTTTGGCGGGGGAGCCTACAATGAGCAGTTCTTC.

The CDR3 sequence is CASSTPGTGIYGYTF. CDR3 nucleotides: TGTGCCAGCAGCACCCCCGGGACAGGGATCTATGGCTACACCTTC. J is TRBJ1-2 and V is TRBV7-9; TRBD1 aligns across 9 bases. There are 15 residues in the CDR3. J was trimmed by 4 bases and V by 5 bases; bases with no gene match: 8. CDR1 SEHNR and CDR2 FQNEAQ come from the germline V gene (reference sequence). The full variable domain, rest sourced from reference TRBV7-9 and TRBJ1-2, is DTGVSQNPRHKITKRGQNVTFRCDPISEHNRLYWYRQTLGQGPEFLTYFQNEAQLEKSRLLSDRFSAERPKGSFSTLEIQRTEQGDSAMYLCASSTPGTGIYGYTFGSGTRLTVV.

As DNA, the CDR3 is TGTGCCAGCAGACCCGGGTCCACCGGGGAGCTGTTTTTT. This codes for CASRPGSTGELFF. The chain couples TRBV6-6 to TRBJ2-2; no clear D. The ends were cut back, 6 bases at V and 4 bases at J, with 9 bases in the middle. Germline values: CDR1 MNHNY, CDR2 SVGAGI (reference sequence). The CDR3 contains 13 residues.

The chain links TRBV27 to TRBJ1-2; 7 positions match TRBD1. Germline-derived CDR1 and CDR2 are MNHEY and SMNVEV (reference sequence). The CDR3 has 16 residues. The J segment lost 4 bases and the V segment lost 0 bases, leaving 8 bases of the junction unmatched. In DNA form, the CDR3 reads TGTGCCAGCAGTTTATCTTCCTTATCAGGGGGCTATGGCTACACCTTC. Its protein product is CASSLSSLSGGYGYTF.

The chain combines TRBV4-2 with TRBJ2-2; D not resolved. Germline V gene sequence: CDR1 LGHNA, CDR2 YNFKEQ. V lost 1 base and J 0 bases, leaving 9 bases between the germline ends. The CDR3 extends over 16 amino acids. Here the CDR3 DNA reads TGTGCCAGCAGCCAAGGATGGCAGGCGAACACCGGGGAGCTGTTTTTT. It is translated as CASSQGWQANTGELFF.

This chain links TRBV7-8 with TRBJ1-1; perhaps TRBD1 as D (5 bases). The CDR3 has 15 amino acids. The germline CDR1 and CDR2 sequences are SGHVS and FQNEAQ. Trimming took 2 bases from V and 7 from J, leaving 17 bases between them. Written as DNA, the CDR3 is TGTGCCAGCAGCTTATTCCAACCCCCGCAGGGTGAAGCTTTCTTT. As protein: CASSLFQPPQGEAFF.